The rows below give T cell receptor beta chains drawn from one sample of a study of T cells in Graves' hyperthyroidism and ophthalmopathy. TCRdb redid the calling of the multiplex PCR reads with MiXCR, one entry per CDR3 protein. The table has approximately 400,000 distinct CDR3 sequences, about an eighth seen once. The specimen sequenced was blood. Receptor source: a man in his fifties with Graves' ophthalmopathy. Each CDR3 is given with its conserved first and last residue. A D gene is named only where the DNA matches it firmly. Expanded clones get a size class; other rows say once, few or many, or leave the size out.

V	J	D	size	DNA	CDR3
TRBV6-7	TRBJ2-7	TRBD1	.	TGTGCCAGCACCCCCAGGACCCAGGGGGCAGGCGGTGCCTACGAGCAGTACTTC	CASTPRTQGAGGAYEQYF
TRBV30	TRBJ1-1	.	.	TGTGCCTGGAGTAGGGGGGGATTGAACACTGAAGCTTTCTTT	CAWSRGGLNTEAFF
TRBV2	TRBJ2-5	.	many	TGTGCCAGCAGTGAAGTCGGGGCGGGTGACAAAGAGACCCAGTACTTC	CASSEVGAGDKETQYF
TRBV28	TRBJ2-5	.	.	TGTGCCAGCAGCTGGGGGAGACCCCCGGAGACCCAGTACTTC	CASSWGRPPETQYF
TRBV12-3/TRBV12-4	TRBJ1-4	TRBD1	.	TGTGCCAGCAGTTCCGACAGGGACGGCAAGAGAAAACTGTTTTTT	CASSSDRDGKRKLFF
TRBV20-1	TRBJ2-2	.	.	TGCAGTGCTAGAGATTGGAGCGGCCCCGGAGGGGGGGAGCTGTTTTTT	CSARDWSGPGGGELFF
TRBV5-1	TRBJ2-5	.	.	TGCGCCAGCAGCTTGACGGATCCACAAGAGACCCAGTACTTC	CASSLTDPQETQYF
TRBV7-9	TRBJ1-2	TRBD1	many	TGTGCCAGCAGCCGGGAAGGACAGGGACACTATGGCTACACCTTC	CASSREGQGHYGYTF
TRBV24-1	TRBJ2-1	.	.	TGTGCCACCAGTGATCACCGGGACGGCATTAGGGAGACCCAGTTCTTC	CATSDHRDGIRETQFF
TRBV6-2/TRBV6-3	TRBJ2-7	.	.	TGTGCCAGCAGTGGCCGGACTGACTCCTACGAGCAGTACTTC	CASSGRTDSYEQYF
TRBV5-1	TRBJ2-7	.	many	TGCGCCAGCAGCTCATCCGGGTCGACCTCGGGGGAGCAGTACTTC	CASSSSGSTSGEQYF
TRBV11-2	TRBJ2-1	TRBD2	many	TGTGCCAGCAGCCCGGGGGGGGAAGACACGAATGAGCAGTTCTTC	CASSPGGEDTNEQFF
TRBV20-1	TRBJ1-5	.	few	TGCAGTGCTAAGGCGCAGGGGTCATGGGAAGTTGTTCAGCCCCAGCATTTT	CSAKAQGSWEVVQPQHF
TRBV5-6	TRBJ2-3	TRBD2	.	TGTGCCAGCAGCGAAACCGGGACTAGCGAGACCCCTCGCTTTATAACGCAGTATTTT	CASSETGTSETPRFITQYF
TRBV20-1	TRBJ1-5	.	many	TGCAGTGCCGCTAAAGCCAGGAGCAATCAGCCCCAGCATTTT	CSAAKARSNQPQHF
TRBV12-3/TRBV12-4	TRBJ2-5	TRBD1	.	TGTGCCAGCAGTTCCCCCGACAGGGCAGAGGAGACCCAGTACTTC	CASSSPDRAEETQYF
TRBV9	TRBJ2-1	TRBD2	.	TGTGCCAGCAGCCCGTGGCAGGGACTAGCGGGGAGCAATGAGCAGTTCTTC	CASSPWQGLAGSNEQFF
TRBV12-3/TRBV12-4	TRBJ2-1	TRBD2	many	TGTGCCAGCAGACCCACCGCCGGGACTAGCAACAATGAGCAGTTCTTC	CASRPTAGTSNNEQFF
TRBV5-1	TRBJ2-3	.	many	TGCGCCAGCAGCAAGGGCTCAGATACGCAGTATTTT	CASSKGSDTQYF
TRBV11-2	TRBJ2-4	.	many	TGTGCCAGCAGCTTAGATGGGACCGGGATTCAGTACTTC	CASSLDGTGIQYF
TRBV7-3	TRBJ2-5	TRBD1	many	TGTGCCAGCAGCTTGACAGGGGGGGATGAGACCCAGTACTTC	CASSLTGGDETQYF
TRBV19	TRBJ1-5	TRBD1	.	TGTGCCAGTAGTACAGGACAGGGCTGGAATCAGCCCCAGCATTTT	CASSTGQGWNQPQHF
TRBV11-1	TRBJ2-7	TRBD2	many	TGTGCCAGCAGCCCATCCGGGACTAGCGGATATAGCTCCTACGAGCAGTACTTC	CASSPSGTSGYSSYEQYF
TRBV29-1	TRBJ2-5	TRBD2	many	TGCAGCTCCACGGGGAGGGTTGGGGTGAAGACCCAGTACTTC	CSSTGRVGVKTQYF
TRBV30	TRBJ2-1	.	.	TGTGCCTGGAGTCCTGCGGGTGAGCAGTTCTTC	CAWSPAGEQFF
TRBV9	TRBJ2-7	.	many	TGTGCCAGCAGCGTAGGTGAGGTGGGCTACGAGCAGTACTTC	CASSVGEVGYEQYF
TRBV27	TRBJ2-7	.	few	TGTGCCAGCAGTTTATCCCTGGCAGGGGTCGAGCAGTACTTC	CASSLSLAGVEQYF
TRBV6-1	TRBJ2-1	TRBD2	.	TGTGCCAGCAGTCCTATGACTAGCGGGAGAATGAATGAGCAGTTCTTC	CASSPMTSGRMNEQFF
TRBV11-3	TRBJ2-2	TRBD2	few	TGTGCCAGCAGGGGACTAGCGGGAGAGGGCACCGGGGAGCTGTTTTTT	CASRGLAGEGTGELFF
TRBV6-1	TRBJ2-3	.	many	TGTGCCAGCAGTTCCGGCCCTGGGGGTACGCAGTATTTT	CASSSGPGGTQYF
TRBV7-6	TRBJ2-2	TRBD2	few	TGTGCCAGCGGTGAGGGTTTGGGACTAACCACCGGGGAGCTGTTTTTT	CASGEGLGLTTGELFF
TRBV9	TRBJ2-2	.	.	TGTGCCAGCAGCGTCCAGGGAAGACCCGGGGAGCTGTTTTTT	CASSVQGRPGELFF
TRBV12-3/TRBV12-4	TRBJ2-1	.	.	TGTGCCAGTAGTCCCAGGGACGTCTCCTACAATGAGCAGTTCTTC	CASSPRDVSYNEQFF
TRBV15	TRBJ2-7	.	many	TGTGCCACCAGCAGAGTATTGAGGGAAGGCTACGAGCAGTACTTC	CATSRVLREGYEQYF
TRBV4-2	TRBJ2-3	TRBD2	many	TGTGCCAGCAGCCAAGAGAATCTAGCGGGAGGGCAGGATACGCAGTATTTT	CASSQENLAGGQDTQYF
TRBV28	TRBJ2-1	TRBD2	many	TGTGCCAGCAGTTCCCCAAAGCGGGAGAAACCCGATGAGCAGTTCTTC	CASSSPKREKPDEQFF
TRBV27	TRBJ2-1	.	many	TGTGCCAGCAGTCGGGGCGAACTAGCCAATGAGCAGTTCTTC	CASSRGELANEQFF
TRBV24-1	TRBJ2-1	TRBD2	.	TGTGCCACCAGTTCCTATCCGACTAGCGGGAGTCACAATGAGCAGTTCTTC	CATSSYPTSGSHNEQFF
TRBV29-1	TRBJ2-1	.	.	TGCAGCGTTCTTAAGCAGCGGGTCGCCTACAATGAGCAGTTCTTC	CSVLKQRVAYNEQFF
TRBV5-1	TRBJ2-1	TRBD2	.	TGCGCCAGCAGCCCCAGGACTAGCGGGAGGAGAGAGGAGCAGTTCTTC	CASSPRTSGRREEQFF
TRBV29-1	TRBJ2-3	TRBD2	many	TGCAGCGTTACGGGACTAGCGGGAGGTCGGGGCACAGATACGCAGTATTTT	CSVTGLAGGRGTDTQYF
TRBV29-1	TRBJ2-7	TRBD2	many	TGCAGCGCGACTGGGCTAGCGGGAAACGAGCAGTACTTC	CSATGLAGNEQYF
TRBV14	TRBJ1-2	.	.	TGTGCCAGCAGCCAAGAACTAGCCTATGGCTACACCTTC	CASSQELAYGYTF
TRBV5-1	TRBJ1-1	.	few	TGCGCCAGCAGCTTAGGGGGGGGGAGGGCGGCCTCGAACACTGAAGCTTTCTTT	CASSLGGGRAASNTEAFF